A single sample gave rise to the 6 T cell receptor beta chains below, sequenced in a study of cytomegalovirus exposure and HLA in healthy donors. Amplification used 60 Vbeta primers and 13 Jbeta primers. The assay was immunoSEQ multiplex PCR, and TCRdb's table has in-frame clones only and misses some. The repertoire includes some 210,000 clones, 70% to 80% of them detected once, and 3% to 4% sits in the top ten. Sequenced input: PBMCs. Receptors originate from a male donor in good health and CMV-seronegative.

V gene TRBV6-1 combines with J gene TRBJ1-3; a possible D gene is TRBD1 (5 bases). CDR3 size: 14 residues. Deletions cut 6 bases from V and 1 base from J, with 10 bases between. CDR1 and CDR2 (germline): MNHNS, SASEGT. CDR3 nucleotides: TGTGCCAGCAGCCGCGGGGCATCTGGAAACACCATATATTTT. As protein: CASSRGASGNTIYF.

The genes are TRBV28 and TRBJ2-1, with 11 bases identical to TRBD2. The CDR3 spans 15 residues. V dropped 6 bases and J dropped 5; count of bases not matched to a gene: 6. CDR1 is MDHEN, CDR2 SYDVKM, per germline. The CDR3, as DNA: TGTGCCAGCAGAGCCTCACTAGCGGGGGACAATGAGCAGTTCTTC. It specifies CASRASLAGDNEQFF.

This CDR3 is CSVAGAGVMNTEAFF. CDR3 DNA: TGCAGCGTTGCCGGGGCGGGGGTCATGAACACTGAAGCTTTCTTT. The V call is TRBV29-1, the J call TRBJ1-1; possibly TRBD1 for D (5 bases). The germline CDR1 and CDR2 sequences are SQVTM and ANQGSEA. V lost 4 bases to trimming and J lost 0 bases, with 15 bases between them. The CDR3 has 15 residues.

This clone was observed a handful of times. The chain combines TRBV27 with TRBJ2-2; 7 bases line up with TRBD1. Trimming took 6 bases from V and 4 from J; bases not matched to a gene: 5. This CDR3 contains 14 residues. Germline V gene data show CDR1 as MNHEY and CDR2 as SMNVEV (reference sequence). For the CDR3, the DNA is TGTGCCAGCAGGCCGGGACAGACCACCGGGGAGCTGTTTTTT. It specifies CASRPGQTTGELFF.

The sample holds one count of this clone. V and J are TRBV5-1 and TRBJ2-7; no firm D call. The V gene lost 0 bases and the J gene lost 0 bases, with 4 bases spanning the gap. Germline-derived CDR1 and CDR2 are SGHRS and YFSETQ. The CDR3 runs to 13 residues. The CDR3 DNA reads as TGCGCCAGCAGCTTGGAGCTCTCCTACGAGCAGTACTTC. This translates into CASSLELSYEQYF.

This clone was seen once. V gene TRBV7-3 combines with J gene TRBJ2-4; TRBD2 is a possible D gene (7 bases). CDR1 is SGHTA, CDR2 FQGTGA, per germline. This CDR3 comprises 16 residues. V lost 1 base and J 9 bases, leaving 19 bases between the germline ends. The CDR3 protein is CASSLITGAGDGIQYF. The CDR3 region has the DNA TGTGCCAGCAGCTTAATAACGGGGGCGGGGGACGGCATTCAGTACTTC.